The 5 T cell receptor beta chains below all came from one sample that was sequenced in a study of beta chain features in type 1 diabetes. The investigators reverse transcribed all of the isolated RNA, so they sequenced expressed TCRB transcripts. Assay: immunoSEQ multiplex PCR; the TCRdb copy retains only in-frame clones and omits some. The sample lists hundreds of thousands of clones; roughly a sixth were seen once. Input material: naive CD4+ T cells from blood. These receptors originate from a man younger than 35 in good health.

This clone was observed a handful of times. The chain's CDR3 is CASSLDGLQGYGYTF. The CDR3 DNA follows: TGCGCCAGCAGCTTGGACGGCCTACAGGGCTATGGCTACACCTTC. The rearrangement uses TRBV5-1 and TRBJ1-2, with TRBD1 as a possible D gene (6 bases). CDR1 and CDR2 from the germline V gene are SGHRS and YFSETQ. This CDR3 has 15 amino acids. V lost 0 bases and J lost 4, with 13 bases in between.

The gene calls are TRBV6-1 and TRBJ1-5; D ambiguous. Germline V gives CDR1 MNHNS, CDR2 SASEGT. CDR3 size: 13 residues. V lost 5 bases to trimming and J lost 0 bases, with 5 bases between them. The CDR3 reads CASSSNSNQPQHF. Written as DNA, the CDR3 is TGTGCCAGCAGTTCCAATAGCAATCAGCCCCAGCATTTT.

In its sample, this clone was seen a few times. This chain uses TRBV5-1 with TRBJ1-6; D ambiguous. CDR1 and CDR2 from the germline V gene are SGHRS and YFSETQ. This CDR3 is built from 15 residues. Trimming cost V 4 bases and J 9 bases, with 17 bases left between them. CDR3: CASSLRTEEGSPLHF. The CDR3 nucleotides read TGCGCCAGCAGCCTGAGGACGGAGGAGGGTTCACCCCTCCACTTT.

The chain recombines TRBV6-4 with TRBJ2-3, with 9 bases lining up with TRBD1. The V gene's germline CDR1 is MRHNA and CDR2 SNTAGT. The CDR3 sequence is 16 residues long. With 6 bases clipped from V and 2 bases from J, the junction kept 9 bases outside the gene matches. DNA for the CDR3: TGTGCCAGCAGCCTATCCAGGACAGGGGCCACAGATACGCAGTATTTT. It is translated as CASSLSRTGATDTQYF.

The genes are TRBV5-4 and TRBJ2-6; D not resolved. From germline, CDR1 is SGHNT and CDR2 YYREEE (reference sequence). Trimming cost V 2 bases and J 11 bases, with 11 bases left between them. The CDR3 is 13 amino acids. DNA of the CDR3: TGTGCCAGCAGCTTACGCCCGGGTGACGTCCTGACTTTC. Its translation: CASSLRPGDVLTF.